Shown below are 20 T cell receptor beta chains from a single sample sequenced in a study of PD-L1 blockade in urothelial cancer. The method was immunoSEQ multiplex PCR; TCRdb's version includes in-frame clones alone and lacks a portion of them. Among 80,000 to 130,000 clones, about 89% were seen once, and the ten largest hold 0.85% to 1%. The sequenced sample was PBMCs, obtained around atezolizumab (anti-PD-L1) treatment. The receptors were gathered from an elderly woman with urothelial cancer.

Remarks on this clone: The CDR3 ends on some other residue instead of the conserved phenylalanine or tryptophan, so this is likely a read error. The DNA is left out, because the CDR3 cannot be placed on it with certainty; the CDR3 is given as TCRdb lists it. The rearrangement joins TRBV18 to TRBJ2-3; the table's D call, TRBD2, has no DNA check behind it. Germline V CDR1 and CDR2: KGHSH, LQKENI. A total of 11 residues make up the CDR3, ends included. The CDR3 sequence: CASSHDLEAAR.

This clone was observed a few times. This chain uses TRBV5-1 with TRBJ2-7, with 7 nucleotides matching TRBD2. This CDR3 spans 15 amino acids. The trim removed 0 bases at V and 2 bases at J, leaving 5 bases unmatched. Per the germline V gene, CDR1 is SGHRS and CDR2 is YFSETQ. This CDR3 reads CASSLDASGPYEQYF. The DNA of the CDR3 is TGCGCCAGCAGCTTGGATGCTAGCGGTCCCTACGAGCAGTACTTC.

This clone came up a few times. This chain joins TRBV30 and TRBJ1-1; D is unresolved. CDR3 length equals 17 residues. Germline loops: CDR1 GTSNPN, CDR2 SVGIG (reference sequence). Trimming cost V 3 bases and J 0 bases, with 20 bases left between them. The CDR3 is CAWRRGGLRPMNTEAFF. The CDR3 DNA reads as TGTGCCTGGAGAAGAGGTGGTTTGAGGCCTATGAACACTGAAGCTTTCTTT.

This clone was recorded once. This sequence joins TRBV7-9 and TRBJ2-7; TRBD2 matches 8 bases. The germline V gene encodes CDR1 SEHNR and CDR2 FQNEAQ (reference sequence). Trimming at V came to 5 bases and at J to 2 bases, leaving 2 bases not matched to a gene. This CDR3 region has 13 residues. The CDR3 here is CASSPTSAYEQYF. The CDR3 DNA reads as TGTGCCAGCAGCCCGACTAGCGCCTACGAGCAGTACTTC.

V usage is TRBV5-1 and J usage is TRBJ2-2; D possibly corresponds to TRBD1 (5 bases). The CDR3 contains 16 residues. Germline CDR1 and CDR2: SGHRS and YFSETQ. V was cut by 0 bases and J by 0 bases, with 9 bases left in between. CDR3 sequence (DNA): TGCGCCAGCAGCTTGGGGGGCCGACCGAACACCGGGGAGCTGTTTTTT. It yields the protein CASSLGGRPNTGELFF. The full variable domain, its missing parts supplied by reference TRBV5-1 and TRBJ2-2, is KAGVTQTPRYLIKTRGQQVTLSCSPISGHRSVSWYQQTPGQGLQFLFEYFSETQRNKGNFPGRFSGRQFSNSRSEMNVSTLELGDSALYLCASSLGGRPNTGELFFGEGSRLTVL.

The rearrangement links TRBV5-1 to TRBJ2-3; 8 nucleotides agree with TRBD2. This CDR3 comprises 19 residues. J lost 2 bases, V lost 3 bases, and 17 bases had no gene match. Per the germline V gene, CDR1 is SGHRS and CDR2 is YFSETQ. CDR3 DNA: TGCGCCAGCAGCTCAACCCTAGCTGGCGGGAGGAGAATCACAGATACGCAGTATTTT. Amino acid sequence: CASSSTLAGGRRITDTQYF. Together with reference TRBV5-1 and TRBJ2-3, the CDR3 gives the full variable domain: KAGVTQTPRYLIKTRGQQVTLSCSPISGHRSVSWYQQTPGQGLQFLFEYFSETQRNKGNFPGRFSGRQFSNSRSEMNVSTLELGDSALYLCASSSTLAGGRRITDTQYFGPGTRLTVL.

This sequence joins TRBV21-1 and TRBJ1-2; the table's D call TRBD1 went unverified against the DNA. TRBV21-1 has pseudogene status. The CDR3 covers 15 residues. This chain's CDR3 is CASSKVGTGVYGYTF. Written as DNA, the CDR3 is TGTGCCAGCAGCAAAGTGGGGACAGGGGTCTATGGCTACACCTTC.

J is TRBJ1-1 and V is TRBV9; tentative D call: TRBD1 (5 bases). V lost 2 bases, J lost 0 bases, and 11 bases lay in between. The V gene's germline CDR1 is SGDLS and CDR2 YYNGEE. This CDR3 contains 15 residues. The CDR3 DNA reads as TGTGCCAGCAGCGTTACCCCAGGGATGAACACTGAAGCTTTCTTT. Its protein product is CASSVTPGMNTEAFF.

This clone was seen more than once but under ten times. The chain carries TRBV27 and TRBJ2-2; 10 bases map to TRBD2. The CDR3 has 15 residues. Germline values: CDR1 MNHEY, CDR2 SMNVEV (reference sequence). V gave up 7 bases and J gave up 6 bases; unmatched junction bases: 8. The CDR3 sequence is CASIGAGGRSGELFF. As DNA, the CDR3 is TGTGCCAGCATCGGAGCGGGAGGGCGGTCCGGGGAGCTGTTTTTT.

The chain joins TRBV5-1 to TRBJ2-3, with 7 bases lining up with TRBD1. Germline V CDR1 and CDR2: SGHRS, YFSETQ. V gave up 0 bases and J gave up 4 bases; unmatched junction bases: 8. The CDR3 sequence is 16 residues long. CDR3 sequence: CASSLGRGTAADTQYF. CDR3 DNA sequence: TGCGCCAGCAGCTTGGGCAGAGGGACAGCCGCAGATACGCAGTATTTT. The variable domain in full, completed from reference TRBV5-1 and TRBJ2-3, reads KAGVTQTPRYLIKTRGQQVTLSCSPISGHRSVSWYQQTPGQGLQFLFEYFSETQRNKGNFPGRFSGRQFSNSRSEMNVSTLELGDSALYLCASSLGRGTAADTQYFGPGTRLTVL.

This chain uses TRBV4-2 with TRBJ1-1; weak D call: TRBD1 (5 bases). Germline CDR1 and CDR2: LGHNA and YNFKEQ. The CDR3 consists of 15 residues. With 0 bases removed from V and 0 bases from J, the gap between germline ends came to 8 bases. For the CDR3, the DNA is TGTGCCAGCAGCCAAGAAAACAGGATGAACACTGAAGCTTTCTTT. It encodes CASSQENRMNTEAFF.

The genes are TRBV15 and TRBJ2-1, with TRBD2 identical over 8 bases. There are 17 residues in the CDR3. Trimming at V came to 8 bases and at J to 6 bases, leaving 18 bases not matched to a gene. Per germline, CDR1 LNHNV and CDR2 YYDKDF (reference sequence). CDR3 amino acids: CATDTSGRSNSVNEQFF. The CDR3 nucleotides are TGTGCCACCGACACTAGCGGTCGATCTAATTCGGTCAATGAGCAGTTCTTC.

The chain carries TRBV7-2 and TRBJ2-1, with D perhaps TRBD1 (5 bases). Trimming stripped 5 bases from V and 13 bases from J, with 12 bases between. CDR1 and CDR2 (germline): SGHTA, FQGNSA. The CDR3 contains 11 residues. Here the CDR3 DNA reads TGTGCCAGCAGCCCTGACAGCGATCAGTTCTTC. It codes for CASSPDSDQFF. Full variable domain (rest looked up from reference TRBV7-2 and TRBJ2-1): GAGVSQSPSNKVTEKGKDVELRCDPISGHTALYWYRQSLGQGLEFLIYFQGNSAPDKSGLPSDRFSAERTGGSVSTLTIQRTQQEDSAVYLCASSPDSDQFFGPGTRLTVL.

This clone appeared a single time. The chain uses TRBV30 and TRBJ1-1; D not resolved. From germline, CDR1 is GTSNPN and CDR2 SVGIG (reference sequence). There are 18 residues in the CDR3. V was pared by 1 base and J by 4 bases, with 25 bases between. The CDR3 is CAWSGSAARKASGTEAFF. The DNA for the CDR3 is TGTGCCTGGAGTGGGTCTGCCGCGAGGAAAGCGTCTGGCACTGAAGCTTTCTTT.

V and J are TRBV7-2 and TRBJ2-3; D is ambiguous. The germline V and J ends were trimmed by 1 base and 0 bases, with 8 bases remaining between them. Germline V gene lookup returns CDR1 SGHTA and CDR2 FQGNSA. This CDR3 has 15 amino acids. CDR3 in amino acids: CASSLEAISTDTQYF. CDR3 coding DNA: TGTGCCAGCAGCTTAGAAGCGATTAGCACAGATACGCAGTATTTT.

The chain recombines TRBV10-2 with TRBJ1-2; maybe TRBD1 (6 bases). Trimming removed 7 bases from V and 8 bases from J, with 17 bases in between. The germline V gene encodes CDR1 WSHSY and CDR2 SAAADI. The CDR3 covers 13 residues. CDR3 protein: CASTNFGGGGYTF. The CDR3 bases are TGCGCCAGCACAAACTTTGGGGGGGGCGGCTACACCTTC.

The V gene is TRBV2, the J gene TRBJ2-2, with D maybe TRBD1 (5 bases). The CDR3 consists of 13 residues. Trimming took 7 bases from V and 5 from J, leaving 11 bases between them. Per germline, CDR1 SNHLY and CDR2 FYNNEI. In nucleotides, the CDR3 is TGTGCCAGCATTCCAGGGTATACCGGGGAGCTGTTTTTT. Translating it yields CASIPGYTGELFF.

This clone was recorded once. The CDR3 is CASSLDAGDQPQHF. The CDR3 DNA is TGCGCCAGCAGCTTGGATGCAGGGGATCAGCCCCAGCATTTT. This chain joins TRBV5-1 and TRBJ1-5; D is possibly TRBD1 (6 bases). This CDR3 spans 14 amino acids. Germline CDR1 is SGHRS and CDR2 is YFSETQ. Trimming removed 0 bases from V and 5 bases from J, with 9 bases in between.

V is TRBV5-6 and J is TRBJ1-1; perhaps TRBD1 as D (6 bases). Germline V lookup: CDR1 SGHDT, CDR2 YYEEEE. The CDR3 loop spans 14 amino acids. V was shortened by 1 base and J by 11 bases, with 18 bases between the two germline ends. CDR3 protein: CASSLYRDPLRAFF. In DNA, the CDR3 is TGTGCCAGCAGCTTGTACAGGGATCCCCTTCGCGCTTTCTTT.

V and J are TRBV9 and TRBJ2-5; TRBD1 aligns across 10 bases. The trim removed 4 bases at V and 5 bases at J, leaving 14 bases unmatched. The germline V gene encodes CDR1 SGDLS and CDR2 YYNGEE. The CDR3 totals 17 residues. The CDR3 DNA reads as TGTGCCAGCAGCCGAGCCGGGACAGGGGTACGATCGGAGACCCAGTACTTC. This encodes CASSRAGTGVRSETQYF.